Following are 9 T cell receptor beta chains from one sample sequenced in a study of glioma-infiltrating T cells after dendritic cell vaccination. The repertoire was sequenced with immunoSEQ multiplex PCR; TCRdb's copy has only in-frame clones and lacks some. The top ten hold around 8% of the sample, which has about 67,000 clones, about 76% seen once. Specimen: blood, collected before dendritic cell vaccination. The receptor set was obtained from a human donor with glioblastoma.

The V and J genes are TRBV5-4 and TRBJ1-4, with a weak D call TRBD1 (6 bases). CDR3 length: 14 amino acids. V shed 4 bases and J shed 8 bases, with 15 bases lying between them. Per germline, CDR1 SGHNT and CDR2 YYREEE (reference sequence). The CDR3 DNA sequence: TGTGCCAGCAGCCGCAGGGGTGGGACGGAAAAACTGTTTTTT. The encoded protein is CASSRRGGTEKLFF.

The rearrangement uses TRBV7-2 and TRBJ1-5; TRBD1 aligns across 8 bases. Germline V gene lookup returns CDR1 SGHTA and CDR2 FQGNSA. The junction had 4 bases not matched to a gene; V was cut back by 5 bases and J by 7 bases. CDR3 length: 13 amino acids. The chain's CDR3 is CASSEDRGQPQHF. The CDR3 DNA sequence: TGTGCCAGCAGCGAAGACAGGGGACAGCCCCAGCATTTT.

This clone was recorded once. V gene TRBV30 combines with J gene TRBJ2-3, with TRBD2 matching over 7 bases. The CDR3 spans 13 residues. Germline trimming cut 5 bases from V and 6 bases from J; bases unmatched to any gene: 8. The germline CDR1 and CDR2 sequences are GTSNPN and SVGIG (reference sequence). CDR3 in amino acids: CAWEGRAIDTQYF. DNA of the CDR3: TGTGCCTGGGAGGGGAGGGCGATCGATACGCAGTATTTT.

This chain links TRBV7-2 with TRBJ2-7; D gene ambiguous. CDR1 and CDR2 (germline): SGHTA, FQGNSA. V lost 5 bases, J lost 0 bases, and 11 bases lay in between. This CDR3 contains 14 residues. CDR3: CASSNRVFSYEQYF. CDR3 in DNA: TGTGCCAGCAGCAACCGGGTCTTCTCCTACGAGCAGTACTTC.

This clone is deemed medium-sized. CDR3 nucleotide sequence: TGTGCCACCAGCAGAGGGACAGCTGAGAATCAGCCCCAGCATTTT. Amino acid sequence: CATSRGTAENQPQHF. This sequence joins TRBV15 and TRBJ1-5; weak D call: TRBD1 (6 bases). This CDR3 is 15 amino acids long. Trimming took 1 base from V and 4 from J, leaving 11 bases between them. CDR1 and CDR2 from the germline V gene are LNHNV and YYDKDF (reference sequence).

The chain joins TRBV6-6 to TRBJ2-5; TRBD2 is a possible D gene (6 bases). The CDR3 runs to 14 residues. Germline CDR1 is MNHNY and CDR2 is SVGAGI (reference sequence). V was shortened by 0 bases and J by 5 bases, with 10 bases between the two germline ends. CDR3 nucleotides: TGTGCCAGCAGTTACTCGCCGCTAGCGGAGACCCAGTACTTC. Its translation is CASSYSPLAETQYF.

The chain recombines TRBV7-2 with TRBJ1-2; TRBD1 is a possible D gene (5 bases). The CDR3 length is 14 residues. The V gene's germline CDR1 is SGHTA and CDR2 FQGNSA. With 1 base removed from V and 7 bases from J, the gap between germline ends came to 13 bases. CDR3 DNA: TGTGCCAGCAGCTTAGTTTCAGGGCAAGGTGGCTACACCTTC. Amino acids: CASSLVSGQGGYTF.

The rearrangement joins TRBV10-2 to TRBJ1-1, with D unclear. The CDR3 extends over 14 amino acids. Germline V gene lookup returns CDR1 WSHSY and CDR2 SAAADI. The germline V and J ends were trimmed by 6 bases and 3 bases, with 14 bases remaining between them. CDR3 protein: CASRESRRYTEAFF. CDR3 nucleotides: TGCGCCAGCAGGGAAAGCCGGAGGTACACTGAAGCTTTCTTT.

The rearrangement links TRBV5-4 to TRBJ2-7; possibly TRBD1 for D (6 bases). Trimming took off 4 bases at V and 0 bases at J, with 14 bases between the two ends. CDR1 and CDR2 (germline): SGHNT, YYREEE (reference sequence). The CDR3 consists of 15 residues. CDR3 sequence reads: CASSPADSLSYEQYF. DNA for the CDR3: TGTGCCAGCAGCCCCGCGGACAGCCTCTCCTACGAGCAGTACTTC.